This passage covers 30 T cell receptor beta chains from one sample sequenced in a study of cytomegalovirus exposure and HLA in healthy donors. Profiled with immunoSEQ multiplex PCR; TCRdb holds only in-frame clones, not every one. The data contain about 400,000 clones, 86% of them seen just once; the ten biggest clones take up approximately 0.86%. The sample consisted of PBMCs. The receptors shown here come from a woman aged 18-29 years in good health and CMV-seronegative.

This clone was counted a single time. The chain links TRBV30 to TRBJ1-1; possibly TRBD1 for D (6 bases). V lost 0 bases, J lost 0 bases, and 11 bases lay in between. Germline CDR1 GTSNPN, CDR2 SVGIG (reference sequence). The CDR3 loop spans 15 amino acids. DNA of the CDR3: TGTGCCTGGAGTGTGGGGGGGCAAATGAACACTGAAGCTTTCTTT. This translates into CAWSVGGQMNTEAFF.

The V gene is TRBV2, the J gene TRBJ2-1; D may be TRBD2 (5 bases). The CDR3 loop spans 13 amino acids. The V gene lost 7 bases and the J gene lost 8 bases, with 15 bases spanning the gap. Germline values: CDR1 SNHLY, CDR2 FYNNEI. CDR3: CASTGPERDEQFF. The CDR3 region has the DNA TGTGCCAGCACGGGCCCCGAGAGGGATGAGCAGTTCTTC.

This sequence joins TRBV5-5 and TRBJ2-1, with TRBD1 matching over 8 bases. CDR1 is SGHKS and CDR2 is YYEKEE in the germline V gene (reference sequence). V shed 7 bases, J shed 6 bases, and the junction held 12 bases outside the gene matches. The CDR3 contains 15 residues. DNA for the CDR3: TGTGCCAGCTACGGGTCGACAGGGGATCGCAATGAGCAGTTCTTC. Amino acid sequence: CASYGSTGDRNEQFF.

J is TRBJ2-5 and V is TRBV28, with 7 bases aligning to TRBD1. This CDR3 is 14 amino acids long. Trimming cost V 7 bases and J 3 bases; bases outside gene matches: 8. Germline V gene sequence: CDR1 MDHEN, CDR2 SYDVKM. CDR3 residues: CASTPQGVKETQYF. The CDR3 coding sequence is TGTGCCAGCACTCCTCAGGGGGTGAAAGAGACCCAGTACTTC. Together with reference TRBV28 and TRBJ2-5, the CDR3 gives the full variable domain: DVKVTQSSRYLVKRTGEKVFLECVQDMDHENMFWYRQDPGLGLRLIYFSYDVKMKEKGDIPEGYSVSREKKERFSLILESASTNQTSMYLCASTPQGVKETQYFGPGTRLLVL.

The chain carries TRBV6-1 and TRBJ2-7; D ambiguous. Trimming removed 4 bases at V and 2 bases at J, with 12 bases between. This CDR3 comprises 14 residues. CDR1 is MNHNS and CDR2 is SASEGT in the germline V gene. The CDR3 nucleotides read TGTGCCAGCAGTGTCGGTTCCACAGCCTACGAGCAGTACTTC. Its translation is CASSVGSTAYEQYF.

The chain is built from TRBV5-4 and TRBJ2-5, with 8 bases lining up with TRBD2. The CDR3 has 14 residues. With V trimmed by 7 bases and J by 4 bases, 9 bases remained unmatched. The germline gives CDR1 SGHNT, CDR2 YYREEE (reference sequence). CDR3 in DNA: TGTGCCAGCGCCCGGGGGGGCCGAGGAGAGACCCAGTACTTC. It is translated as CASARGGRGETQYF.

The V call is TRBV14, the J call TRBJ1-4; 8 bases map to TRBD1. The CDR3 extends over 14 amino acids. CDR1 SGHDN and CDR2 FVKESK come from the germline V gene. The V segment lost 4 bases and the J segment 7 bases; nucleotides outside the gene matches: 5. The CDR3 DNA sequence: TGTGCCAGCAGCCGACAGGGGCCCCCTGAAAAACTGTTTTTT. Translated: CASSRQGPPEKLFF.

This chain uses TRBV5-1 with TRBJ2-1; perhaps TRBD2 as D (6 bases). The CDR3 is 14 amino acids. V lost 2 bases to trimming and J lost 5 bases, with 11 bases between them. The germline gives CDR1 SGHRS, CDR2 YFSETQ. The CDR3 loop is CASSFGGEHNEQFF. CDR3 sequence (DNA): TGCGCCAGCAGCTTTGGCGGGGAACACAATGAGCAGTTCTTC.

The rearrangement joins TRBV27 to TRBJ2-3; 7 bases are shared with TRBD2. Germline values: CDR1 MNHEY, CDR2 SMNVEV (reference sequence). The V segment lost 0 bases and the J segment 1 base; nucleotides outside the gene matches: 7. CDR3 length: 17 amino acids. The CDR3: CASSLSWRERGTDTQYF. CDR3 DNA: TGTGCCAGCAGTTTATCGTGGCGGGAGAGGGGCACAGATACGCAGTATTTT.

The chain links TRBV28 to TRBJ1-2; D unclear. CDR3 length equals 12 residues. Germline lookup yields CDR1 MDHEN and CDR2 SYDVKM. V was cut by 3 bases and J by 7 bases, with 9 bases left in between. This CDR3 is CASSLNSPGYTF. As DNA, the CDR3 is TGTGCCAGCAGTTTGAACAGCCCTGGCTACACCTTC.

The rearrangement uses TRBV28 and TRBJ1-2, with D unresolved. This CDR3 has 14 residues. Trimming removed 4 bases from V and 4 bases from J, with 13 bases in between. Germline lookup yields CDR1 MDHEN and CDR2 SYDVKM. CDR3: CASSSSPGSYGYTF. The CDR3 coding sequence is TGTGCCAGCAGTTCCTCCCCAGGCTCCTATGGCTACACCTTC.

The sample holds a few counts of this clone. V usage is TRBV4-1 and J usage is TRBJ2-1; D not certain. CDR1 and CDR2 from the germline V gene are MGHRA and YSYEKL. V was clipped by 4 bases and J by 6 bases, with 4 bases between them. The CDR3 runs to 11 residues. In DNA form, the CDR3 reads TGCGCCAGCAGCCTCGGCAATGAGCAGTTCTTC. This encodes CASSLGNEQFF.

This rearrangement joins TRBV19 to TRBJ2-7; D unresolved. CDR1 LNHDA and CDR2 SQIVND come from the germline V gene (reference sequence). The length of the CDR3 is 16 residues. V dropped 4 bases and J dropped 4 bases, with 20 bases sitting between them. CDR3 loop: CASSSFDGVERYEQYF. In nucleotides, the CDR3 is TGTGCCAGTAGTAGTTTTGACGGAGTCGAACGGTACGAGCAGTACTTC.

This clone has a handful of counts. The J gene is TRBJ2-2, the V gene TRBV7-2; a weak D match, TRBD2 (6 bases). CDR1 and CDR2 from the germline V gene are SGHTA and FQGNSA. The ends were cut back, 5 bases at V and 6 bases at J, with 19 bases in the middle. The CDR3 has 16 amino acids. CDR3 region: CASSRRESKYPGELFF. The CDR3 DNA reads as TGTGCCAGCAGCCGTCGGGAGTCGAAGTATCCCGGGGAGCTGTTTTTT.

Concerning this clone: The same CDR3 is also encoded by other DNA sequences in this sample. The V and J genes are TRBV2 and TRBJ1-3; 9 nucleotides line up with TRBD1. J lost 0 bases, V lost 6 bases, and 0 bases had no gene match. CDR1 and CDR2 from the germline V gene are SNHLY and FYNNEI. This CDR3 has 14 amino acids. The CDR3 DNA reads TGTGCCAGCAGGACAGGGGGCTCTGGAAACACCATATATTTT. This translates into CASRTGGSGNTIYF.

The rearrangement links TRBV21-1 to TRBJ2-7; TRBD2 reflects the table's D call only, with no check against the DNA. TRBV21-1 is termed a pseudogene. The CDR3 sequence is 15 residues long. CDR3 sequence: CASSNPGGGRDEQYF. The CDR3 nucleotides are TGTGCCAGCAGCAACCCCGGGGGGGGTAGGGACGAGCAGTACTTC.

V is TRBV7-9 and J is TRBJ2-5; TRBD1 might be the D (5 bases). CDR3 length equals 13 residues. Trimming pared 6 bases from V and 5 bases from J, leaving 13 bases between. In germline, CDR1 is SEHNR, CDR2 FQNEAQ (reference sequence). The CDR3 is CASRTIGVETQYF. DNA of the CDR3: TGTGCCAGCAGGACAATAGGGGTGGAGACCCAGTACTTC.

This rearrangement joins TRBV27 to TRBJ1-4, with 8 bases lining up with TRBD1. V shed 3 bases and J 6 bases; nucleotides not matched to a gene: 6. Germline V gene lookup returns CDR1 MNHEY and CDR2 SMNVEV (reference sequence). The CDR3 has 15 residues. CDR3 region: CASSFTGTGYEKLFF. CDR3 DNA sequence: TGTGCCAGCAGTTTCACCGGGACAGGTTATGAAAAACTGTTTTTT.

This rearrangement joins TRBV18 to TRBJ1-2; 7 nucleotides agree with TRBD1. With 1 base clipped from V and 6 bases from J, the junction kept 5 bases outside the gene matches. CDR1 and CDR2 from the germline V gene are KGHSH and LQKENI. CDR3 length: 14 residues. The CDR3 protein is CASSPLDRVDGYTF. The CDR3 nucleotides are TGTGCCAGCTCACCACTCGACAGGGTTGATGGCTACACCTTC.

This rearrangement joins TRBV28 to TRBJ1-2; perhaps TRBD1 as D (5 bases). Germline lookup yields CDR1 MDHEN and CDR2 SYDVKM. Trimming stripped 4 bases from V and 8 bases from J, with 20 bases between. The CDR3 has 15 amino acids. DNA for the CDR3: TGTGCCAGCAGTTCCCCACGACAGATTCGTTACGGCTACACCTTC. It codes for CASSSPRQIRYGYTF.

This clone was seen only a few times. The genes are TRBV7-9 and TRBJ1-1; D unresolved. CDR3 length: 15 amino acids. Trimming stripped 3 bases from V and 4 bases from J, with 15 bases between. Germline assignment: CDR1 SEHNR and CDR2 FQNEAQ (reference sequence). Written as DNA, the CDR3 is TGTGCCAGCAGCTTTGGTGACCGTGGAGGCACTGAAGCTTTCTTT. Translation gives CASSFGDRGGTEAFF.

The V gene is TRBV11-2, the J gene TRBJ2-1; TRBD2 agrees at 10 bases. This CDR3 spans 14 amino acids. The J segment lost 4 bases and the V segment lost 8 bases, leaving 5 bases of the junction unmatched. CDR1 and CDR2 (germline): SGHAT, FQNNGV. CDR3: CASCLAGVYNEQFF. CDR3 DNA sequence: TGTGCCAGCTGTCTAGCGGGAGTGTACAATGAGCAGTTCTTC. Combining the CDR3 with reference TRBV11-2 and TRBJ2-1 gives the whole variable domain EAGVAQSPRYKIIEKRQSVAFWCNPISGHATLYWYQQILGQGPKLLIQFQNNGVVDDSQLPKDRFSAERLKGVDSTLKIQPAKLEDSAVYLCASCLAGVYNEQFFGPGTRLTVL.

The V call is TRBV27, the J call TRBJ2-5; 9 nucleotides match TRBD1. The CDR3 is made up of 15 amino acids. J lost 4 bases, V lost 6 bases, and 9 bases had no gene match. Germline-derived CDR1 and CDR2 are MNHEY and SMNVEV (reference sequence). The CDR3 protein is CASSLQGAGGETQYF. CDR3 bases: TGTGCCAGCAGCCTACAGGGGGCAGGTGGAGAGACCCAGTACTTC.

Concerning this clone itself: This sample also contains other DNA sequences that code for the same CDR3. The V and J genes are TRBV5-1 and TRBJ1-1; D is perhaps TRBD1 (5 bases). Germline V gene lookup returns CDR1 SGHRS and CDR2 YFSETQ. This CDR3 comprises 14 residues. Deletions cut 4 bases from V and 0 bases from J, with 10 bases between. The CDR3: CASSRDSMNTEAFF. The CDR3 nucleotides read TGCGCCAGCAGCCGGGACTCTATGAACACTGAAGCTTTCTTT.

The chain is built from TRBV29-1 and TRBJ2-1; 13 positions match TRBD2. The CDR3 is 17 residues long. V shed 7 bases and J 0 bases; nucleotides not matched to a gene: 9. Germline V gene data show CDR1 as SQVTM and CDR2 as ANQGSEA. In nucleotides, the CDR3 is TGCAGCGATCCGGGACTAGCGGGGATTAGCTCCTACAATGAGCAGTTCTTC. Its translation: CSDPGLAGISSYNEQFF.

The chain uses TRBV30 and TRBJ2-3; a weak D match, TRBD1 (6 bases). The CDR3 sequence is 14 residues long. The germline V gene has CDR1 GTSNPN and CDR2 SVGIG (reference sequence). Trimming shortened V by 5 bases and J by 0 bases, and 12 bases separated the two germline ends. The CDR3 region is CAWFNRESTDTQYF. The DNA for the CDR3 is TGTGCCTGGTTTAACAGGGAAAGCACAGATACGCAGTATTTT.

Only one count was recorded for this clone. The chain employs TRBV15 and TRBJ1-1, with D possibly being TRBD1 (6 bases). Per the germline V gene, CDR1 is LNHNV and CDR2 is YYDKDF (reference sequence). Between the trimmed V and J ends, which lost 3 bases and 8 bases, there was a span of 10 bases. The CDR3 contains 12 residues. In nucleotides, the CDR3 is TGTGCCACCAGCAGCTCTACAGGGGAAGCTTTCTTT. It yields the protein CATSSSTGEAFF.

This chain links TRBV27 with TRBJ1-5; 7 nucleotides match TRBD1. Trimming took 0 bases from V and 0 from J; bases not matched to a gene: 2. The CDR3 runs to 16 residues. Per the germline V gene, CDR1 is MNHEY and CDR2 is SMNVEV (reference sequence). CDR3 in amino acids: CASSLSGQNSNQPQHF. As DNA, the CDR3 is TGTGCCAGCAGTTTATCGGGACAGAATAGCAATCAGCCCCAGCATTTT.

The chain uses TRBV18 and TRBJ1-2; the match to TRBD1 covers 8 bases. Germline CDR1 and CDR2: KGHSH and LQKENI. The CDR3 sequence is 15 residues long. J was trimmed by 2 bases and V by 2 bases; bases with no gene match: 4. The CDR3 nucleotides read TGTGCCAGCTCACCAACCCGGACAGGGAACTATGGCTACACCTTC. This sequence encodes CASSPTRTGNYGYTF.

Only one count was recorded for this clone. The J gene is TRBJ2-1, the V gene TRBV28; 7 bases map to TRBD1. Trimming took 6 bases from V and 0 from J; bases not matched to a gene: 11. The length of the CDR3 is 17 residues. The germline gives CDR1 MDHEN, CDR2 SYDVKM. Here the CDR3 reads CASRPGTAPNSYNEQFF. The CDR3 nucleotides read TGTGCCAGCAGACCAGGGACAGCTCCAAACTCCTACAATGAGCAGTTCTTC.